This TCR beta chain was sequenced for a study of regulatory T cells in long-lasting Graves disease. Investigators prepared the TCR beta libraries by applying iRepertoire HTBI primers and Arm-PCR of CDR3 regions. In TCRdb, the multiplex PCR reads were re-called with MiXCR into one record per CDR3 protein. This sample has a few hundred thousand distinct CDR3 sequences, with 16% found just once. Time point meaning: newly diagnosed GD, antithyroid drugs for less than 3 months. Extracted PBMC RNA gave rise to the TCR library. There are 15 residues in the CDR3. Germline V CDR1 and CDR2: LNHDA, SQIVND (reference sequence). V lost 3 bases, J lost 2 bases, and 6 bases stayed unmatched. The data also belong to a second study, concerning T cells in Graves' hyperthyroidism and ophthalmopathy.

V gene TRBV19 combines with J gene TRBJ2-7; 8 bases map to TRBD2. The TCR originated in a woman younger than 35 with Graves disease. The starting material was peripheral blood mononuclear cells (PBMCs), obtained at new diagnosis, from a patient treated with antithyroid drugs. This CDR3 is CASSIGSGTTYEQYF. The CDR3 coding sequence is TGTGCCAGTAGTATTGGTAGCGGGACTACCTACGAGCAGTACTTC.